This T cell receptor (beta chain) was captured by sequencing in a study of T cells in Graves' hyperthyroidism and ophthalmopathy. Study-level information: Peripheral blood was acquired at first diagnosis, ahead of any therapy whatsoever. The study's findings and limits: Blood also showed most of the thyroid clonotypes that were expanded above 0.001.

Comments on this clonotype: No antigen is known for it.

V lost 3 bases to trimming and J lost 0 bases; unmatched junction nucleotides: 7. Per the germline V gene, CDR1 is DFQATT and CDR2 is SNEGSKA (reference sequence). The CDR3 is 17 amino acids. Amplified TCR beta CDR3 regions came from RNA transcripts. HTBI primers were employed in a first-round RT-PCR of the TCR CDR3. TCRdb used MiXCR to reprocess the multiplex PCR reads, holding one entry per CDR3 protein. Of some 600,000 distinct CDR3 sequences in the sample, over 11% were seen once. This TCR was recovered from a woman between 25 and 40 years old with Graves' hyperthyroidism that later progressed to Graves' ophthalmopathy. V gene TRBV20-1 combines with J gene TRBJ2-1; 11 positions match TRBD2. The sample comprised blood. The CDR3 loop reads CSASGTSGLYSYNEQFF. In nucleotides, the CDR3 is TGCAGTGCTAGTGGGACTAGCGGCCTCTACTCCTACAATGAGCAGTTCTTC.